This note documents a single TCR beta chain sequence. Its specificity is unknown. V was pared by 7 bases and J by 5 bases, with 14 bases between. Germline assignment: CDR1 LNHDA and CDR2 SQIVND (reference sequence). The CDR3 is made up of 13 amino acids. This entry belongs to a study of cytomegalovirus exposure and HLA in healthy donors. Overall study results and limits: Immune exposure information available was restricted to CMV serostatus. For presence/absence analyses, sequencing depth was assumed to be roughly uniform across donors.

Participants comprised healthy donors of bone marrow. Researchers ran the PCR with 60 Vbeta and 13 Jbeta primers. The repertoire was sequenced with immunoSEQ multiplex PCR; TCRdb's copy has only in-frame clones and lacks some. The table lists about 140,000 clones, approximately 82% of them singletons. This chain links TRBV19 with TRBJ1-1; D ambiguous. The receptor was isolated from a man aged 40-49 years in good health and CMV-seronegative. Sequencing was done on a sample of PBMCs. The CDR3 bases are TGTGCCAGTAACCGGGGTGTGGGGACTGAAGCTTTCTTT. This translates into CASNRGVGTEAFF.